A selection of T cell receptor beta chains follows, all from one sample in a study of CD8 T cells in ankylosing spondylitis. One entry per CDR3 protein, called by TCRdb with MiXCR from the 5' RACE reads. The profile covers hundreds of thousands of distinct CDR3 sequences, with approximately 20% appearing a single time and 10% to 15% taken by the ten largest. The specimen was blood, either unsorted or a sorted T cell fraction (not recorded which). These receptors all come from a male donor with ankylosing spondylitis or in good health (not recorded which). CDR3s include the opening cysteine and the closing phenylalanine or tryptophan. The D gene is left open where the match is weak. Size values are once, few and many counts, or a class for expanded clones, and some rows have none.

V: TRBV30; size: NA; D: TRBD2; J: TRBJ2-1; CDR3: CAWNPSPGLASYNEQFF; DNA: TGTGCCTGGAATCCCTCCCCGGGACTAGCCTCCTACAATGAGCAGTTCTTC
V: TRBV29-1; size: few; D: NA; J: TRBJ2-1; CDR3: CSVVRTNYNEQFF; DNA: TGCAGCGTTGTTAGGACAAACTACAATGAGCAGTTCTTC
V: TRBV24-1; size: few; D: NA; J: TRBJ2-3; CDR3: CATSDFDRTLTDTQYF; DNA: TGTGCCACCAGTGATTTTGACAGAACCCTCACAGATACGCAGTATTTT
V: TRBV6-5; size: NA; D: TRBD1; J: TRBJ2-7; CDR3: CASSSLRGPSYEQYF; DNA: TGTGCCAGCAGTTCCCTCAGGGGGCCCTCCTACGAGCAGTACTTC
V: TRBV3-1; size: NA; D: NA; J: TRBJ2-5; CDR3: CASSQEGWGGSQYF; DNA: TGTGCCAGCAGCCAAGAGGGATGGGGCGGGTCCCAGTACTTC
V: TRBV4-1; size: few; D: TRBD1; J: TRBJ2-5; CDR3: CASSQDRTGGRETQYF; DNA: TGCGCCAGCAGCCAAGACCGGACAGGGGGTCGAGAGACCCAGTACTTC
V: TRBV12-3/TRBV12-4; size: few; D: NA; J: TRBJ2-6; CDR3: CASSFIAHVLTF; DNA: TGTGCCAGCAGTTTTATCGCACACGTCCTGACTTTC
V: TRBV6-6; size: few; D: NA; J: TRBJ2-3; CDR3: CASSWTASTPQYF; DNA: TGTGCCAGCAGTTGGACTGCAAGCACTCCGCAGTATTTT
V: TRBV19; size: NA; D: NA; J: TRBJ1-5; CDR3: CASSTGELNQPQHF; DNA: TGTGCCAGTAGTACGGGAGAATTAAATCAGCCCCAGCATTTT
V: TRBV20-1; size: NA; D: TRBD2; J: TRBJ2-7; CDR3: CSAEPAGGPWEQYF; DNA: TGCAGTGCTGAGCCTGCGGGGGGCCCGTGGGAGCAGTACTTC
V: TRBV29-1; size: NA; D: TRBD2; J: TRBJ2-1; CDR3: CSVSGGRSFYNEQFF; DNA: TGCAGCGTGAGCGGGGGCAGATCCTTCTACAATGAGCAGTTCTTC
V: TRBV4-1; size: NA; D: TRBD2; J: TRBJ2-3; CDR3: CASSHHSERGGRDTQYF; DNA: TGCGCCAGCAGCCATCACAGCGAGCGGGGGGGCCGAGATACGCAGTATTTT
V: TRBV6-4; size: NA; D: NA; J: TRBJ2-2; CDR3: CASSDHGTTNTGELFF; DNA: TGTGCCAGCAGTGACCACGGGACAACCAACACCGGGGAGCTGTTTTTT
V: TRBV7-9; size: NA; D: NA; J: TRBJ2-7; CDR3: CASSPAGWYEQYF; DNA: TGTGCCAGCAGCCCCGCGGGGTGGTACGAGCAGTACTTC
V: TRBV10-3; size: NA; D: NA; J: TRBJ2-1; CDR3: CAISESPGNPGDEQFF; DNA: TGTGCCATCAGTGAGTCCCCGGGCAACCCCGGCGATGAGCAGTTCTTC
V: TRBV4-1; size: NA; D: NA; J: TRBJ2-2; CDR3: CASSQSPPGAGELFF; DNA: TGCGCCAGCAGCCAATCCCCCCCCGGGGCCGGGGAGCTGTTTTTT
V: TRBV29-1; size: NA; D: TRBD2; J: TRBJ2-1; CDR3: CSVLGRAGGDEQFF; DNA: TGCAGCGTTCTTGGGCGGGCCGGGGGGGATGAGCAGTTCTTC
V: TRBV2; size: few; D: NA; J: TRBJ2-2; CDR3: CAISSSLGFPHPTGELFF; DNA: TGTGCCATCAGTTCCTCACTAGGTTTCCCTCATCCCACCGGGGAGCTGTTTTTT
V: TRBV4-1; size: few; D: TRBD2; J: TRBJ2-1; CDR3: CASSHQIAGAVNEQFF; DNA: TGCGCCAGCAGCCACCAAATAGCGGGGGCCGTCAATGAGCAGTTCTTC
V: TRBV7-9; size: few; D: TRBD1; J: TRBJ2-2; CDR3: CASSFPGGTEGTGELFF; DNA: TGTGCCAGCAGCTTTCCAGGGGGCACAGAGGGCACCGGGGAGCTGTTTTTT
V: TRBV20-1; size: NA; D: TRBD1; J: TRBJ2-2; CDR3: CSAIRGPDTGELFF; DNA: TGCAGTGCGATCAGGGGGCCCGACACCGGGGAGCTGTTTTTT
V: TRBV12-3/TRBV12-4; size: NA; D: NA; J: TRBJ2-3; CDR3: CASSFGTTIRRDTQYF; DNA: TGTGCCAGCAGTTTTGGGACGACAATCCGGAGAGATACGCAGTATTTT